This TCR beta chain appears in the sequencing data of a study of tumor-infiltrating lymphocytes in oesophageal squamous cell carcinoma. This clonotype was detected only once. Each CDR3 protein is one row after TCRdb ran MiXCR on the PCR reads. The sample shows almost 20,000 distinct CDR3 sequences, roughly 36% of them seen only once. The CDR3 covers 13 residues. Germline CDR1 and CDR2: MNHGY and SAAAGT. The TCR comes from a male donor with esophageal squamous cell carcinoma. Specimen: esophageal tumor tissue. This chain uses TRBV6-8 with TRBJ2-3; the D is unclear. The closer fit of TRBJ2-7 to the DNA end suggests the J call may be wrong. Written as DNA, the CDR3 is TGTGCCAGCCAATCTAATACACCTTACGAGCAGTACTTC. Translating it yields CASQSNTPYEQYF.